Below, 21 T cell receptor beta chains from the same sample are listed, as sequenced in a study of control samples from healthy donors and cancer patients. Produced via immunoSEQ multiplex PCR; TCRdb's table is partial and in-frame only. The table has around 70,000 clones, 80% to 90% seen once. Sequenced: PBMCs. Receptors originate from a woman in her 50s with head and neck cancer.

A single count supports this clone. The V call is TRBV27, the J call TRBJ1-1; D possibly corresponds to TRBD1 (5 bases). The CDR3 contains 14 residues. V was pared by 7 bases and J by 4 bases, with 16 bases between. Germline CDR1 is MNHEY and CDR2 is SMNVEV (reference sequence). Here the CDR3 DNA reads TGTGCCAGCACCCGGGTTGGGGGGGTCACTGAAGCTTTCTTT. Translating it yields CASTRVGGVTEAFF.

The CDR3 nucleotides read TGTGCCAGCAGCTTAGCTAAAAATTCACCCCTCCACTTT. Protein product: CASSLAKNSPLHF. The gene calls are TRBV7-2 and TRBJ1-6; D is unclear. Per the germline V gene, CDR1 is SGHTA and CDR2 is FQGNSA. The CDR3 is made up of 13 amino acids. Trimming took 0 bases from V and 7 from J, leaving 4 bases between them.

DNA for the CDR3: TGCGCCAGCAGCCAAGATCGACTAGCGGGGGTCAGACAGGATACGCAGTATTTT. This gives the protein CASSQDRLAGVRQDTQYF. The chain uses TRBV4-1 and TRBJ2-3, with 12 bases lining up with TRBD2. Germline V lookup: CDR1 MGHRA, CDR2 YSYEKL. V dropped 0 bases and J dropped 6; count of bases not matched to a gene: 10. The CDR3 contains 18 residues.

The genes are TRBV5-1 and TRBJ2-2; D is unresolved. This CDR3 has 14 residues. Trimming cost V 1 base and J 0 bases, with 4 bases left between them. The germline CDR1 and CDR2 sequences are SGHRS and YFSETQ. The CDR3 DNA sequence: TGCGCCAGCAGCTTGTCCCCGAACACCGGGGAGCTGTTTTTT. Its translation is CASSLSPNTGELFF.

The chain uses TRBV7-2 and TRBJ2-1; 8 positions match TRBD1. With V trimmed by 3 bases and J by 1 base, 2 bases remained unmatched. The CDR3 totals 15 residues. Germline CDR1 is SGHTA and CDR2 is FQGNSA. CDR3 sequence reads: CASSLQGASYNEQFF. Here the CDR3 DNA reads TGTGCCAGCAGCTTGCAGGGGGCATCCTACAATGAGCAGTTCTTC.

The genes are TRBV4-2 and TRBJ1-5, with no clear D. The V end was cut by 0 bases, the J end by 0 bases, with 3 bases between. This CDR3 is 14 amino acids long. From germline, CDR1 is LGHNA and CDR2 YNFKEQ. This CDR3 reads CASSQEPSNQPQHF. The CDR3 coding sequence is TGTGCCAGCAGCCAAGAGCCTAGCAATCAGCCCCAGCATTTT.

The genes are TRBV6-2 or TRBV6-3 and TRBJ2-7; 10 bases are a match to TRBD2. The CDR3 runs 13 residues. The germline V gene has CDR1 MNHEY and CDR2 SVGEGT. Trimming took 5 bases from V and 7 from J; bases not matched to a gene: 5. CDR3 amino acids: CASSQRGGTEQYF. The CDR3 bases are TGTGCCAGCAGTCAGCGGGGGGGCACTGAGCAGTACTTC.

The V call is TRBV5-6, the J call TRBJ1-5; D not certain. The CDR3 runs to 15 residues. V was pared by 0 bases and J by 4 bases, with 11 bases between. Germline lookup yields CDR1 SGHDT and CDR2 YYEEEE. The CDR3 nucleotides are TGTGCCAGCAGCTTGGTAGGATCGGGGAATCAGCCCCAGCATTTT. Its translation: CASSLVGSGNQPQHF.

The chain links TRBV13 to TRBJ1-1; TRBD1 matches at 9 bases. The V gene end was trimmed by 5 bases and the J gene end by 5 bases; junction bases not matched to a gene: 9. The CDR3 is 15 residues long. CDR1 and CDR2 from the germline V gene are PRHDT and FYEKMQ (reference sequence). As DNA, the CDR3 is TGTGCCAGCAGCGGGGTACAGGGGGCGCGAACTGAAGCTTTCTTT. Translation gives CASSGVQGARTEAFF.

This chain connects TRBV5-5 to TRBJ1-5, with D possibly being TRBD1 (5 bases). Germline-derived CDR1 and CDR2 are SGHKS and YYEKEE (reference sequence). This CDR3 contains 16 residues. V lost 4 bases to trimming and J lost 0 bases, with 14 bases between them. The CDR3 here is CASSEIGTDSNQPQHF. CDR3 DNA sequence: TGTGCCAGCAGCGAGATCGGGACGGATAGCAATCAGCCCCAGCATTTT.

The gene calls are TRBV6-1 and TRBJ1-5; D not certain. Germline CDR1 MNHNS, CDR2 SASEGT. The CDR3 spans 13 residues. Trimming left V 1 base short and J 5 bases short, with 6 bases between. CDR3 nucleotide sequence: TGTGCCAGCAGTGAAGGTGTATATCAGCCCCAGCATTTT. Encoded protein: CASSEGVYQPQHF.

The chain uses TRBV3-1 (or the pseudogene TRBV3-2) and TRBJ2-2; 9 bases are shared with TRBD2. CDR3 size: 18 residues. V shed 0 bases and J 1 base; nucleotides not matched to a gene: 6. Germline assignment: CDR1 LGHDT and CDR2 YNNKEL (reference sequence). The CDR3 is CASSQDLSSGVNTGELFF. The CDR3 nucleotides read TGTGCCAGCAGCCAAGATCTGTCTAGCGGGGTGAACACCGGGGAGCTGTTTTTT.

The V and J genes are TRBV9 and TRBJ1-1; perhaps TRBD1 as D (5 bases). Per germline, CDR1 SGDLS and CDR2 YYNGEE. The CDR3 extends over 14 amino acids. V lost 4 bases, J lost 4 bases, and 14 bases lay in between. CDR3 loop: CASSPGQPATEAFF. CDR3 sequence (DNA): TGTGCCAGCAGCCCCGGACAACCGGCCACTGAAGCTTTCTTT. Based on the CDR3 plus reference TRBV9 and TRBJ1-1, the full variable domain is DSGVTQTPKHLITATGQRVTLRCSPRSGDLSVYWYQQSLDQGLQFLIQYYNGEERAKGNILERFSAQQFPDLHSELNLSSLELGDSALYFCASSPGQPATEAFFGQGTRLTVV.

DNA of the CDR3: TGTGCCATTGCTACCACAGATACGCAGTATTTT. It specifies CAIATTDTQYF. The gene calls are TRBV10-3 and TRBJ2-3; D gene unclear. This CDR3 region has 11 residues. Germline V lookup: CDR1 ENHRY, CDR2 SYGVKD. The ends were cut back, 9 bases at V and 2 bases at J, with 6 bases in the middle.

The CDR3 protein is CAISADSYGYTF. The CDR3 nucleotides are TGTGCCATCAGTGCGGACAGCTATGGCTACACCTTC. The chain recombines TRBV10-3 with TRBJ1-2; weak D call: TRBD1 (6 bases). The CDR3 is 12 residues long. Trimming took off 4 bases at V and 4 bases at J, with 7 bases between the two ends. Germline CDR1 is ENHRY and CDR2 is SYGVKD.

The gene calls are TRBV7-6 and TRBJ2-7; D is unresolved. Trimming cost V 5 bases and J 0 bases, with 14 bases left between them. The CDR3 length is 15 residues. Germline V gives CDR1 SGHVS, CDR2 FNYEAQ. The CDR3 reads CASSPAGFSSYEQYF. As DNA, the CDR3 is TGTGCCAGCAGCCCAGCCGGCTTCAGCTCCTACGAGCAGTACTTC.

The J gene is TRBJ2-5, the V gene TRBV6-5; TRBD1 is a possible D gene (6 bases). The CDR3 consists of 14 residues. Trimming pared 7 bases from V and 5 bases from J, leaving 17 bases between. Germline V gene sequence: CDR1 MNHEY, CDR2 SVGAGI. The CDR3 DNA sequence: TGTGCCAGCAAGGGGGATTGGGGATTGGAGACCCAGTACTTC. Its protein is CASKGDWGLETQYF.

A single count supports this clone. This chain connects TRBV3-1 (or the pseudogene TRBV3-2) to TRBJ1-6; D gene uncertain. The V end was cut by 4 bases, the J end by 5 bases, with 21 bases between. Germline-derived CDR1 and CDR2 are LGHDT and YNNKEL (reference sequence). The CDR3 spans 18 residues. CDR3 sequence: CASSPHPPIIHHNSPLHF. DNA for the CDR3: TGTGCCAGCAGCCCGCATCCTCCCATCATACATCATAATTCACCCCTCCACTTT.

The DNA of the CDR3 is TGTGCCATCAGTGAGACTAGCGGGGGGGTCCAAGAGACCCAGTACTTC. This encodes CAISETSGGVQETQYF. The gene calls are TRBV10-3 and TRBJ2-5; TRBD2 matches 13 bases. The CDR3 loop spans 16 amino acids. After removal of 2 bases from V and 1 base from J, the junction contained 1 base not matched to a gene. CDR1 is ENHRY, CDR2 SYGVKD, per germline.

This clone appeared a few times. The chain combines TRBV5-6 with TRBJ2-1; 9 bases match TRBD1. The CDR3 covers 15 residues. Trimming cost V 5 bases and J 4 bases; bases outside gene matches: 7. Germline V gene data show CDR1 as SGHDT and CDR2 as YYEEEE. CDR3 sequence reads: CASRRGQGGYNEQFF. The CDR3, as DNA: TGTGCCAGCAGACGGGGACAGGGAGGTTACAATGAGCAGTTCTTC.

The V call is TRBV5-4, the J call TRBJ2-2; D perhaps matches TRBD1 (6 bases). V lost 6 bases to trimming and J lost 2 bases, with 14 bases between them. The CDR3 has 15 residues. Germline CDR1 is SGHNT and CDR2 is YYREEE (reference sequence). CDR3 protein: CASKGGNTNTGELFF. CDR3 nucleotide sequence: TGTGCCAGCAAAGGGGGAAATACTAACACCGGGGAGCTGTTTTTT.